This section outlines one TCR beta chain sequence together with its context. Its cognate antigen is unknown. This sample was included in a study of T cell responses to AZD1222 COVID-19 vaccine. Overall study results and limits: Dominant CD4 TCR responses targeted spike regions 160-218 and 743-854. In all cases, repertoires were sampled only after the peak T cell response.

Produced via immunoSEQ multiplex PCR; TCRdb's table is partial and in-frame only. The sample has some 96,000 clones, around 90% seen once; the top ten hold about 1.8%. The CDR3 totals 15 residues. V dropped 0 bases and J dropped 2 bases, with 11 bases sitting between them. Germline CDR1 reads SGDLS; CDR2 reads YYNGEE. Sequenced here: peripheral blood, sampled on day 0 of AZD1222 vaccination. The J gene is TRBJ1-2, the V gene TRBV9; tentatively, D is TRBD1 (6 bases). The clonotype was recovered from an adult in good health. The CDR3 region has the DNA TGTGCCAGCAGCGTAGGTGGACAGACGAACTATGGCTACACCTTC. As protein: CASSVGGQTNYGYTF. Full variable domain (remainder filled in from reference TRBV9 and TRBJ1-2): DSGVTQTPKHLITATGQRVTLRCSPRSGDLSVYWYQQSLDQGLQFLIQYYNGEERAKGNILERFSAQQFPDLHSELNLSSLELGDSALYFCASSVGGQTNYGYTFGSGTRLTVV.